These 26 T cell receptor beta chains were all obtained from the same sample, sequenced in a study of shared clonotypes between healthy human individuals (dated by TCRdb to 2020 to 2022). The library relied on the immunoSEQ multiplex PCR assay. This immuneACCESS table, as held by TCRdb, lists in-frame sequences with V and J called but not all clones. Of the missing ones, under half trace to an unresolved V gene in checked studies; the others have no known cause. The sample yields around 1.1 million clones; approximately 80% were counted once. Of the sample, 0.6% to 0.7% falls within the top ten clones. What was sequenced was memory CD4+ T cells from PBMCs. The cell subset or site label here, explained by the study, means: CD45RA-negative fraction. The receptors here all came from a man younger than 30 in good health. Some clones in this sample may be carry-over from other donors' samples.

J is TRBJ2-7 and V is TRBV4-1; TRBD1 matches at 7 bases. V was clipped by 4 bases and J by 4 bases; unmatched bases: 4. Germline lookup yields CDR1 MGHRA and CDR2 YSYEKL. The CDR3 is 13 residues long. In nucleotides, the CDR3 is TGCGCCAGCAGCCGAGGGGACAGTTACGAGCAGTACTTC. Amino acid sequence: CASSRGDSYEQYF.

This chain joins TRBV6-7 and TRBJ2-1; TRBD2 matches 7 bases. TRBV6-7 is an open reading frame, and its role is uncertain. The trim removed 6 bases at V and 8 bases at J, leaving 22 bases unmatched. The CDR3 sequence is 18 residues long. Here the CDR3 DNA reads TGTGCCAGCAGCCGGAGTCACCAAGCGGGAAGTAGTGTTCATGAGCAGTTCTTC. Translation gives CASSRSHQAGSSVHEQFF.

This clone was detected a few times. The chain joins TRBV18 to TRBJ2-1; 9 bases are a match to TRBD2. This CDR3 spans 17 amino acids. The junction had 8 bases not matched to a gene; V was cut back by 3 bases and J by 2 bases. The V gene's germline CDR1 is KGHSH and CDR2 LQKENI. The CDR3 loop is CASSPKRLADTYNEQFF. The CDR3, as DNA: TGTGCCAGCTCACCTAAGAGACTAGCGGATACCTACAATGAGCAGTTCTTC.

This chain uses TRBV10-3 with TRBJ2-1, with 8 bases that match TRBD2. V was clipped by 9 bases and J by 8 bases; unmatched bases: 9. This CDR3 spans 13 amino acids. Germline V lookup: CDR1 ENHRY, CDR2 SYGVKD. The CDR3 sequence: CAMSGGPRDEQFF. In DNA, the CDR3 is TGTGCCATGTCGGGAGGGCCGAGGGATGAGCAGTTCTTC.

This clone has a handful of counts. The chain recombines TRBV11-3 with TRBJ1-1; D uncertain. The CDR3 runs to 14 residues. CDR1 and CDR2 from the germline V gene are SGHNT and YENEEA. Trimming left V 3 bases short and J 4 bases short, with 12 bases between. CDR3 region: CASSLSGTSTEAFF. In DNA form, the CDR3 reads TGTGCCAGCAGCTTGTCGGGAACGAGCACTGAAGCTTTCTTT.

The V and J genes are TRBV29-1 and TRBJ2-1, with 9 positions matching TRBD2. The CDR3 sequence is 18 residues long. Germline loops: CDR1 SQVTM, CDR2 ANQGSEA. With 3 bases clipped from V and 7 bases from J, the junction kept 19 bases outside the gene matches. The CDR3 coding sequence is TGCAGCGTTGATTCGCCGACGACTAGCGGCCCTCGGGGGAATGAGCAGTTCTTC. Translating gives CSVDSPTTSGPRGNEQFF.

This clone was seen a single time. The gene calls are TRBV5-1 and TRBJ2-7; 11 bases agree with TRBD2. V was clipped by 0 bases and J by 2 bases; unmatched bases: 1. Germline V lookup: CDR1 SGHRS, CDR2 YFSETQ. The CDR3 totals 15 residues. The CDR3: CASSLETSGTYEQYF. The DNA for the CDR3 is TGCGCCAGCAGCTTGGAGACTAGCGGGACCTACGAGCAGTACTTC.

The chain combines TRBV30 with TRBJ1-1; 7 positions agree with TRBD1. From germline, CDR1 is GTSNPN and CDR2 SVGIG (reference sequence). This CDR3 contains 16 residues. J lost 5 bases, V lost 6 bases, and 18 bases had no gene match. The CDR3 is CACRSIAGQGGTEAFF. CDR3 nucleotides: TGTGCCTGTCGGAGTATTGCGGGGCAGGGGGGAACTGAAGCTTTCTTT.

With respect to this clone: The same CDR3 is also encoded by other DNA sequences in this sample. The gene calls are TRBV9 and TRBJ1-2; D remains unclear. CDR3 length: 12 residues. V was pared by 2 bases and J by 5 bases, with 7 bases between. CDR1 and CDR2 (germline): SGDLS, YYNGEE. CDR3: CASSVQGYGYTF. The CDR3 bases are TGTGCCAGCAGCGTGCAAGGATATGGCTACACCTTC.

V is TRBV27 and J is TRBJ1-2, with 7 bases identical to TRBD1. The CDR3 has 13 amino acids. With V trimmed by 5 bases and J by 9 bases, 9 bases remained unmatched. From germline, CDR1 is MNHEY and CDR2 SMNVEV (reference sequence). For the CDR3, the DNA is TGTGCCAGCAGTGACGTACAGGGGATCAGCTACACCTTC. Translating gives CASSDVQGISYTF.

This clone was seen at least ten times. The chain combines TRBV6-5 with TRBJ1-2, with 8 nucleotides matching TRBD1. Germline CDR1 and CDR2: MNHEY and SVGAGI. The CDR3 has 15 amino acids. Unmatched junction bases numbered 4, after V lost 0 bases and J lost 4 bases. In nucleotides, the CDR3 is TGTGCCAGCAGTTACTCGGCAGGGGGCAGCTATGGCTACACCTTC. This translates into CASSYSAGGSYGYTF.

V gene TRBV7-9 combines with J gene TRBJ2-5; D could derive from TRBD1 or TRBD2 (5 bases each). CDR1 and CDR2 from the germline V gene are SEHNR and FQNEAQ (reference sequence). Trimming took off 5 bases at V and 5 bases at J, with 18 bases between the two ends. This CDR3 region has 15 residues. DNA of the CDR3: TGTGCCAGCAGCGGAACCGGGGCCTCAGGGGAGACCCAGTACTTC. As protein: CASSGTGASGETQYF.

This clone showed up many times. This chain joins TRBV6-5 and TRBJ1-2; tentatively, D is TRBD1 (5 bases). V lost 8 bases, J lost 4 bases, and 20 bases lay in between. The CDR3 sequence is 15 residues long. Germline V gene data show CDR1 as MNHEY and CDR2 as SVGAGI. Here the CDR3 DNA reads TGTGCCAGCGCATCGCAGGGACGCCGGATCTATGGCTACACCTTC. It encodes CASASQGRRIYGYTF.

The gene calls are TRBV2 and TRBJ2-2, with D maybe TRBD1 (5 bases). Deletions cut 2 bases from V and 4 bases from J, with 8 bases between. Per germline, CDR1 SNHLY and CDR2 FYNNEI. This CDR3 spans 14 amino acids. The CDR3 DNA sequence: TGTGCCAGCAGTGAATGGGGCGCCACCGGGGAGCTGTTTTTT. As protein: CASSEWGATGELFF. The full variable domain, with the rest looked up from reference TRBV2 and TRBJ2-2, is EPEVTQTPSHQVTQMGQEVILRCVPISNHLYFYWYRQILGQKVEFLVSFYNNEISEKSEIFDDQFSVERPDGSNFTLKIRSTKLEDSAMYFCASSEWGATGELFFGEGSRLTVL.

The table lists this clone with a few counts. This chain links TRBV29-1 with TRBJ1-2; no firm D call. V lost 4 bases, J lost 4 bases, and 16 bases lay in between. The CDR3 spans 14 residues. Germline V gene lookup returns CDR1 SQVTM and CDR2 ANQGSEA. CDR3 protein: CSVVTTAPGYGYTF. The CDR3 DNA reads TGCAGCGTTGTTACTACAGCCCCAGGCTATGGCTACACCTTC.

The chain recombines TRBV30 with TRBJ2-7; TRBD1 is a possible D gene (6 bases). Germline V gives CDR1 GTSNPN, CDR2 SVGIG (reference sequence). V lost 0 bases to trimming and J lost 2 bases, with 8 bases between them. This CDR3 contains 13 residues. In nucleotides, the CDR3 is TGTGCCTGGAGTGTAACAGGGCCCTACGAGCAGTACTTC. Protein product: CAWSVTGPYEQYF.

The chain employs TRBV28 and TRBJ2-7; TRBD1 matches at 8 bases. The trim removed 4 bases at V and 4 bases at J, leaving 12 bases unmatched. CDR1 and CDR2 from the germline V gene are MDHEN and SYDVKM. The CDR3 contains 16 residues. The DNA for the CDR3 is TGTGCCAGCAGTTACTCTTCCGGGGACAGGAGATACGAGCAGTACTTC. Amino acid sequence: CASSYSSGDRRYEQYF.

This chain connects TRBV19 to TRBJ1-5, with 9 bases aligning to TRBD1. J gave up 5 bases and V 1 base, and 3 bases lay outside the gene matches. This CDR3 has 15 residues. CDR1 is LNHDA and CDR2 is SQIVND in the germline V gene (reference sequence). This chain's CDR3 is CASSIVNRGHQPQHF. CDR3 coding DNA: TGTGCCAGTAGTATAGTAAACAGGGGGCATCAGCCCCAGCATTTT.

This rearrangement joins TRBV4-1 to TRBJ2-7; 7 nucleotides agree with TRBD2. Looked up from germline, CDR1 is MGHRA and CDR2 is YSYEKL. V was clipped by 2 bases and J by 3 bases; unmatched bases: 7. The CDR3 loop spans 15 amino acids. CDR3: CASSQNWGGGYEQYF. CDR3 in DNA: TGCGCCAGCAGCCAAAACTGGGGGGGAGGCTACGAGCAGTACTTC.

This clone was picked up many times. The chain employs TRBV6-6 and TRBJ1-3; TRBD1 matches at 9 bases. The length of the CDR3 is 14 residues. Germline loops: CDR1 MNHNY, CDR2 SVGAGI (reference sequence). Unmatched junction bases numbered 2, after V lost 5 bases and J lost 3 bases. CDR3 protein: CASSTGGVGNTIYF. CDR3 DNA: TGTGCCAGCAGTACAGGGGGCGTTGGAAACACCATATATTTT.

The genes are TRBV30 and TRBJ1-2; D is uncertain. Trimming took 4 bases from V and 2 from J, leaving 14 bases between them. This CDR3 contains 14 residues. Per germline, CDR1 GTSNPN and CDR2 SVGIG (reference sequence). CDR3 in DNA: TGTGCCTGGACCCCCCCCGGGTTGAACTATGGCTACACCTTC. Its protein product is CAWTPPGLNYGYTF.

The V and J genes are TRBV7-3 and TRBJ2-1; 15 bases fit TRBD2. CDR3 length: 17 amino acids. Trimming removed 5 bases from V and 7 bases from J; junction bases left unmatched: 9. In germline, CDR1 is SGHTA, CDR2 FQGTGA. The DNA for the CDR3 is TGTGCCAGCAGCCCCTGGACTAGCGGGAGGGCGGGAAATGAGCAGTTCTTC. It is translated as CASSPWTSGRAGNEQFF.

V and J are TRBV4-1 and TRBJ2-7; 8 nucleotides align to TRBD1. The germline gives CDR1 MGHRA, CDR2 YSYEKL. The CDR3 loop spans 16 amino acids. Trimming took 0 bases from V and 9 from J; bases not matched to a gene: 13. Written as DNA, the CDR3 is TGCGCCAGCAGCCAAGAATCCGGGACAGGCAGATCCGGGCAGTACTTC. It translates to CASSQESGTGRSGQYF.

The chain carries TRBV30 and TRBJ1-2, with TRBD1 matching 8 bases. Germline CDR1 and CDR2: GTSNPN and SVGIG (reference sequence). J lost 6 bases, V lost 3 bases, and 9 bases had no gene match. CDR3 length: 14 residues. CDR3 loop: CAWRIRQGTNGYTF. Written as DNA, the CDR3 is TGTGCCTGGAGAATACGACAGGGGACTAATGGCTACACCTTC.

The chain carries TRBV4-3 and TRBJ1-5, with D possibly TRBD1 on 5 matching bases. Trimming took 1 base from V and 5 from J, leaving 15 bases between them. The CDR3 is made up of 16 amino acids. Germline lookup yields CDR1 LGHNA and CDR2 YSLEER. This CDR3 reads CASSQVVGQGDQPQHF. The CDR3 DNA sequence: TGCGCCAGCAGCCAAGTTGTGGGGCAAGGGGATCAGCCCCAGCATTTT.

The chain uses TRBV15 and TRBJ2-3, with 12 bases lining up with TRBD2. Per germline, CDR1 LNHNV and CDR2 YYDKDF (reference sequence). The CDR3 has 18 residues. V lost 0 bases, J lost 5 bases, and 9 bases stayed unmatched. The CDR3 sequence is CATSREGVTSGRKDTQYF. The DNA of the CDR3 is TGTGCCACCAGCAGAGAGGGGGTAACTAGCGGGAGGAAAGATACGCAGTATTTT.